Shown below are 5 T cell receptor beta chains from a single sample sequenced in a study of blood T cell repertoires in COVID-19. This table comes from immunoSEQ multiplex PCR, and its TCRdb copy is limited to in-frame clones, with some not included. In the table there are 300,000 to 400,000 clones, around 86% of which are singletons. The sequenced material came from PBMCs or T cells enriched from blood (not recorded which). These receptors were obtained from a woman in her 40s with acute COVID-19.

The CDR3 spells CASSQGQGYGYTF. The CDR3 coding sequence is TGCGCCAGCAGCCAAGGACAGGGATATGGCTACACCTTC. The genes are TRBV4-1 and TRBJ1-2; TRBD1 matches at 7 bases. Germline V CDR1 and CDR2: MGHRA, YSYEKL. The CDR3 totals 13 residues. Losses at the gene ends were 1 base for V and 5 bases for J; bases not matched to a gene: 1.

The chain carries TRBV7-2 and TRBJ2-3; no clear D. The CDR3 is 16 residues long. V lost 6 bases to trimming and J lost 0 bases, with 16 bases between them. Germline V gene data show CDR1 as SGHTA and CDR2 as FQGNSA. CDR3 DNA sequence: TGTGCCAGCAGTTTCGATGCTAGAACTAGCACAGATACGCAGTATTTT. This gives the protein CASSFDARTSTDTQYF.

CDR3 coding DNA: TGTGCCAGCAGCTTTCGAAGCGGGGGGGAGGGCACAGATACGCAGTATTTT. Encoded protein: CASSFRSGGEGTDTQYF. The chain carries TRBV5-4 and TRBJ2-3; TRBD2 aligns across 10 bases. The CDR3 is made up of 17 amino acids. V lost 2 bases, J lost 1 base, and 7 bases stayed unmatched. Germline V CDR1 and CDR2: SGHNT, YYREEE (reference sequence).

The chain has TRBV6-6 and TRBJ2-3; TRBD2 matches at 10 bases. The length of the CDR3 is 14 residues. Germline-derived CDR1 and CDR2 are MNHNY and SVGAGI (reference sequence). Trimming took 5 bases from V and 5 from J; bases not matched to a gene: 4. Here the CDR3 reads CASSPLAGQDTQYF. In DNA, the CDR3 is TGTGCCAGCAGTCCACTAGCGGGGCAAGATACGCAGTATTTT.

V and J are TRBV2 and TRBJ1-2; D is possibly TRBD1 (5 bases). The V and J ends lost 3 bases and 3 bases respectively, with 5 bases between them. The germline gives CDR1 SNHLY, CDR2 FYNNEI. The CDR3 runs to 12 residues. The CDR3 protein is CASSDRDYGYTF. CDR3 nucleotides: TGTGCCAGCAGTGACAGGGACTATGGCTACACCTTC.